This T cell receptor beta chain was sequenced for a study of blood T cell repertoires in COVID-19. Background on the study: Nucleic acid was either cDNA or gDNA, and it came from T cells, B-cell-depleted T cells, or PBMCs.

Germline assignment: CDR1 SNHLY and CDR2 FYNNEI. This CDR3 has 16 amino acids. V dropped 1 base and J dropped 4; count of bases not matched to a gene: 7. In the original analysis: The authors estimated nucleated cell counts from reference gene primer amplification. Some clones are missing from TCRdb's copy, which holds only in-frame ones; the method was immunoSEQ multiplex PCR. V and J calls and clone size are given by that table; D and trimming were obtained from the DNA. The sample gives 170,000 or so clones, approximately 90% of which show up once; under 2% is in the top ten. The receptor comes from a man younger than 30 who had recovered from COVID-19. The J gene is TRBJ2-1, the V gene TRBV2; TRBD2 matches 7 bases. Sequences were obtained from peripheral blood. The CDR3 protein is CASSEVRLAVYNEQFF. CDR3 sequence (DNA): TGTGCCAGCAGTGAAGTAAGGCTAGCGGTTTACAATGAGCAGTTCTTC.